The 17 T cell receptor beta chains listed next were all sequenced from one sample in a study of beta chain features in type 1 diabetes. Investigators reverse transcribed all isolated RNA, so they sequenced expressed TCRB transcripts. TCRdb's table, derived via immunoSEQ multiplex PCR, lists solely in-frame clones and lacks some. The table lists 250,000 to 300,000 clones, about 8% of them singletons. What was sequenced was central memory CD4+ T cells from blood. The origin of the receptors is a woman aged 18-29 years in good health.

The table lists this clone with many counts. The identical CDR3 is also encoded by other nucleotide sequences in the sample. The V call is TRBV6-6, the J call TRBJ1-5, with D possibly being TRBD1 (5 bases). CDR1 and CDR2 from the germline V gene are MNHNY and SVGAGI (reference sequence). V was clipped by 6 bases and J by 2 bases, with 5 bases between them. This CDR3 spans 12 amino acids. CDR3: CASRQGNQPQHF. DNA for the CDR3: TGTGCCAGCAGACAGGGCAATCAGCCCCAGCATTTT.

In this sample, this clone turned up a few times. The genes are TRBV23-1 and TRBJ2-1, with D unresolved. TRBV23-1 is filed as an ORF, its function uncertain. Between the trimmed V and J ends, which lost 2 bases and 3 bases, there was a span of 17 bases. This CDR3 region has 17 residues. CDR3: CASSQEAVTTYYNEQFF. The CDR3 nucleotides are TGCGCCAGCAGTCAAGAGGCTGTGACAACTTACTACAATGAGCAGTTCTTC.

This clone has only a few counts. This chain connects TRBV19 to TRBJ2-2; D unresolved. Germline V gives CDR1 LNHDA, CDR2 SQIVND (reference sequence). The germline V and J ends were trimmed by 3 bases and 1 base, with 6 bases remaining between them. CDR3 length equals 14 residues. The CDR3 reads CASSMSRNTGELFF. The DNA for the CDR3 is TGTGCCAGTAGTATGAGCCGGAACACCGGGGAGCTGTTTTTT.

The V call is TRBV7-9, the J call TRBJ1-1; D not certain. The germline gives CDR1 SEHNR, CDR2 FQNEAQ (reference sequence). The CDR3 extends over 11 amino acids. V was cut by 1 base and J by 10 bases, with 7 bases left in between. CDR3 DNA: TGTGCCAGCAGCTTAGAGTGGGGAGCTTTCTTT. Its translation is CASSLEWGAFF. The complete variable domain, with remaining parts taken from reference TRBV7-9 and TRBJ1-1, reads DTGVSQNPRHKITKRGQNVTFRCDPISEHNRLYWYRQTLGQGPEFLTYFQNEAQLEKSRLLSDRFSAERPKGSFSTLEIQRTEQGDSAMYLCASSLEWGAFFGQGTRLTVV.

The J gene is TRBJ2-5, the V gene TRBV29-1; 7 bases map to TRBD1. The CDR3 spans 12 residues. The ends lost 4 bases at V and 5 bases at J; junction bases unmatched: 4. CDR1 is SQVTM and CDR2 is ANQGSEA in the germline V gene. The CDR3, as DNA: TGCAGCGTTGGACAGGGTGCGGAGACCCAGTACTTC. Translated, it gives CSVGQGAETQYF. Complete variable domain (other parts from reference TRBV29-1 and TRBJ2-5): SAVISQKPSRDICQRGTSLTIQCQVDSQVTMMFWYRQQPGQSLTLIATANQGSEATYESGFVIDKFPISRPNLTFSTLTVSNMSPEDSSIYLCSVGQGAETQYFGPGTRLLVL.

This clone was seen at least ten times. The J gene is TRBJ1-1, the V gene TRBV27; D possibly corresponds to TRBD1 (5 bases). The length of the CDR3 is 16 residues. From germline, CDR1 is MNHEY and CDR2 SMNVEV (reference sequence). Trimming stripped 5 bases from V and 0 bases from J, with 16 bases between. This CDR3 is CASSPSLDRVNTEAFF. CDR3 nucleotide sequence: TGTGCCAGCAGTCCATCCCTTGACAGAGTGAACACTGAAGCTTTCTTT.

This clone showed up just a few times. This rearrangement joins TRBV2 to TRBJ1-2, with TRBD1 as a possible D gene (6 bases). CDR3 length: 16 amino acids. Trimming removed 3 bases from V and 5 bases from J, with 19 bases in between. Germline CDR1 reads SNHLY; CDR2 reads FYNNEI. CDR3 protein: CASSEYGGELGYGYTF. The CDR3, as DNA: TGTGCCAGCAGTGAGTACGGGGGCGAATTAGGTTATGGCTACACCTTC.

Note on this clone: The sample contains more than one DNA sequence encoding this CDR3. J is TRBJ2-3 and V is TRBV5-1; TRBD2 matches 8 bases. The CDR3 has 15 residues. Germline V gene sequence: CDR1 SGHRS, CDR2 YFSETQ. V shed 0 bases, J shed 1 base, and the junction held 1 base outside the gene matches. CDR3 DNA: TGCGCCAGCAGCTTGGTGACTAGCGGCACAGATACGCAGTATTTT. Amino acids: CASSLVTSGTDTQYF.

The chain uses TRBV4-3 and TRBJ2-1; D call uncertain. Trimming took 0 bases from V and 1 from J, leaving 10 bases between them. Looked up from germline, CDR1 is LGHNA and CDR2 is YSLEER. This CDR3 has 16 amino acids. For the CDR3, the DNA is TGCGCCAGCAGCCAAGAAGTTCGGTGGTCCTACAATGAGCAGTTCTTC. It codes for CASSQEVRWSYNEQFF.

The chain combines TRBV7-9 with TRBJ1-1; D gene ambiguous. V was cut by 5 bases and J by 2 bases, with 9 bases left in between. This CDR3 spans 13 amino acids. CDR1 SEHNR and CDR2 FQNEAQ come from the germline V gene (reference sequence). The CDR3 reads CASSPSANTEAFF. CDR3 coding DNA: TGTGCCAGCAGCCCTTCGGCTAACACTGAAGCTTTCTTT.

The CDR3 sequence is CASSVRGDTEAFF. As DNA, the CDR3 is TGTGCCAGCAGTGTCAGGGGGGACACTGAAGCTTTCTTT. J is TRBJ1-1 and V is TRBV2, with 7 bases fitting TRBD1. The CDR3 consists of 13 residues. The germline V gene encodes CDR1 SNHLY and CDR2 FYNNEI. The J segment lost 3 bases and the V segment lost 4 bases, leaving 2 bases of the junction unmatched.

This clone has just a few counts. CDR3: CASSVRGVDQPQHF. In DNA, the CDR3 is TGTGCCAGCAGCGTTCGAGGGGTGGATCAGCCCCAGCATTTT. The chain employs TRBV9 and TRBJ1-5; a possible D gene is TRBD1 (5 bases). Germline V gene data show CDR1 as SGDLS and CDR2 as YYNGEE. The CDR3 spans 14 residues. Trimming removed 2 bases at V and 5 bases at J, with 11 bases between. The full variable domain, completed using reference TRBV9 and TRBJ1-5, is DSGVTQTPKHLITATGQRVTLRCSPRSGDLSVYWYQQSLDQGLQFLIQYYNGEERAKGNILERFSAQQFPDLHSELNLSSLELGDSALYFCASSVRGVDQPQHFGDGTRLSIL.

This clone was picked up a small number of times. The chain links TRBV7-9 to TRBJ1-4, with D unclear. The V gene lost 6 bases and the J gene lost 0 bases, with 11 bases spanning the gap. The CDR3 sequence is 15 residues long. Germline V CDR1 and CDR2: SEHNR, FQNEAQ (reference sequence). The CDR3 DNA sequence: TGTGCCAGCAGGCCTCAGTGGGCAACTAATGAAAAACTGTTTTTT. The encoded protein is CASRPQWATNEKLFF.

This clone was seen more than once but under ten times. The J gene is TRBJ2-1, the V gene TRBV6-5; D may correspond to TRBD1 or TRBD2 (5 bases each). V lost 4 bases and J 1 base, leaving 11 bases between the germline ends. Germline V gene data show CDR1 as MNHEY and CDR2 as SVGAGI. The CDR3 is 15 residues long. CDR3 amino acids: CASSSRGISYNEQFF. The CDR3 nucleotides read TGTGCCAGCAGTTCGAGGGGTATATCCTACAATGAGCAGTTCTTC.

The CDR3 protein is CASSPPGHPFEAFF. CDR3 nucleotide sequence: TGTGCCAGCTCACCTCCGGGACACCCGTTTGAAGCTTTCTTT. J is TRBJ1-1 and V is TRBV18; tentatively, D is TRBD1 (6 bases). V gave up 3 bases and J gave up 7 bases, with 15 bases separating them. The germline V gene has CDR1 KGHSH and CDR2 LQKENI. The CDR3 extends over 14 amino acids. The full variable domain, completed using reference TRBV18 and TRBJ1-1, is NAGVMQNPRHLVRRRGQEARLRCSPMKGHSHVYWYRQLPEEGLKFMVYLQKENIIDESGMPKERFSAEFPKEGPSILRIQQVVRGDSAAYFCASSPPGHPFEAFFGQGTRLTVV.

The chain recombines TRBV7-3 with TRBJ2-1; 7 positions agree with TRBD2. Germline V CDR1 and CDR2: SGHTA, FQGTGA. The CDR3 spans 16 residues. J was trimmed by 0 bases and V by 5 bases; bases with no gene match: 7. As DNA, the CDR3 is TGTGCCAGCAGCCCCCCGGGGGGAGTCTCCTACAATGAGCAGTTCTTC. It codes for CASSPPGGVSYNEQFF.

This clone was detected many times. The chain uses TRBV7-3 and TRBJ2-1; 7 positions agree with TRBD2. CDR1 is SGHTA and CDR2 is FQGTGA in the germline V gene. The CDR3 has 14 residues. V shed 3 bases, J shed 8 bases, and the junction held 7 bases outside the gene matches. CDR3 region: CASSFSLALDEQFF. CDR3 nucleotides: TGTGCCAGCAGCTTCTCACTAGCGTTGGATGAGCAGTTCTTC.